This T cell receptor (beta chain) originates from a study of molecular identifiers for immune sequencing clone quantification. The germline gives CDR1 ENHRY, CDR2 SYGVKD. The CDR3 has 14 amino acids. With 3 bases removed from V and 7 bases from J, the gap between germline ends came to 16 bases. TCRdb re-called the PCR reads with MiXCR, one entry per CDR3 protein. Of about half a million distinct CDR3 sequences listed, roughly 24% are singletons. The sequenced sample consisted of naive CD8+ T cells from blood, with Jurkat cell RNA spiked in. Sample subset: FACS-sorted CD8+CD4-CCR7+CD45RA+ naive T cells. The TCR sequence derives from a human donor in good health. Some libraries in this study had Jurkat cell RNA spiked in. The chain joins TRBV10-3 to TRBJ2-7; D might be TRBD1 (5 bases). Here the CDR3 reads CAISDWGGVGEQYF. As DNA, the CDR3 is TGTGCCATCAGTGACTGGGGCGGCGTAGGAGAGCAGTACTTC.